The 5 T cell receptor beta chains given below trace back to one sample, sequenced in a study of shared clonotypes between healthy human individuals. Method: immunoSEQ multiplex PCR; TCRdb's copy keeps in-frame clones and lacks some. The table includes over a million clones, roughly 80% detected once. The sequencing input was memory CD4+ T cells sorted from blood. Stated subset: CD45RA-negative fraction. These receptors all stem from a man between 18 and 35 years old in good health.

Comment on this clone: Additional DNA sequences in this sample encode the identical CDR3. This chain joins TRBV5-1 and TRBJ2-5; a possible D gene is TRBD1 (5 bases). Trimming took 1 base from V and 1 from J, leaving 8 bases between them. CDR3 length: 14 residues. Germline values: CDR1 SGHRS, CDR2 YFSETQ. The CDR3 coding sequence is TGCGCCAGCAGCTTGACAGGCATCCAAGAGACCCAGTACTTC. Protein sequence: CASSLTGIQETQYF.

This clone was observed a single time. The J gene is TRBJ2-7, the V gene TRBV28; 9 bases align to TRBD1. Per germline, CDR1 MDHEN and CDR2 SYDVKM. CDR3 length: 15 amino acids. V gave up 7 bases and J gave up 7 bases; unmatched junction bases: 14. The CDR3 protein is CASTRRQQGAREQYF. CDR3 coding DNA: TGTGCCAGCACCCGAAGGCAACAGGGGGCGAGGGAGCAGTACTTC.

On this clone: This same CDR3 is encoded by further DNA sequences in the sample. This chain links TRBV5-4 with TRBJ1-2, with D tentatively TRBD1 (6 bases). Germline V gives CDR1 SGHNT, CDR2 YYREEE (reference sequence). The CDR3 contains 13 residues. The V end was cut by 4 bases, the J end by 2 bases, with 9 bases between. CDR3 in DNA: TGTGCCAGCAGCCTAGGGGGGAACTATGGCTACACCTTC. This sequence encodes CASSLGGNYGYTF.

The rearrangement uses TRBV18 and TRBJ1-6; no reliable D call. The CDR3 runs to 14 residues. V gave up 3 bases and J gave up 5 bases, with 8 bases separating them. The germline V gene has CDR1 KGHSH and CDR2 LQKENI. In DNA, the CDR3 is TGTGCCAGCTCACCGACACAAAATAATTCACCCCTCCACTTT. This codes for CASSPTQNNSPLHF.

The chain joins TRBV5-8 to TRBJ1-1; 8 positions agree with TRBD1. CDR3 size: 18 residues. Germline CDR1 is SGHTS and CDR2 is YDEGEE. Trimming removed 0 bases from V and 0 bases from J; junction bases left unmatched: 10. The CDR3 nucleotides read TGTGCCAGCAGCTTGGAAGAGAGGACAGGGCGGCTGAACACTGAAGCTTTCTTT. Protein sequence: CASSLEERTGRLNTEAFF.